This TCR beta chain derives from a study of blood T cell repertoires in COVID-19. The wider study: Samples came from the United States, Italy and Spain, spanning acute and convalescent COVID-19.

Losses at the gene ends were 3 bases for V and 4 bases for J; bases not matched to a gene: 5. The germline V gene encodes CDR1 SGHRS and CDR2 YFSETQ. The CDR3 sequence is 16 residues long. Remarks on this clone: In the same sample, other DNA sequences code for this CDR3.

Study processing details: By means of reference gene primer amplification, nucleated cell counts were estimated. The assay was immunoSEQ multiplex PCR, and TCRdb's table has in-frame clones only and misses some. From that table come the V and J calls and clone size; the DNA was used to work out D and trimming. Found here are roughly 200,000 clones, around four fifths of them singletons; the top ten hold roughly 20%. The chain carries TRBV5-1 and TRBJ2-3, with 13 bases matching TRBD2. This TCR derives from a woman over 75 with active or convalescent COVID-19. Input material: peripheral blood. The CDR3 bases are TGCGCCAGCAGCTCAGGACTAGCGGGAGTGGCAGATACGCAGTATTTT. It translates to CASSSGLAGVADTQYF.